This entry describes one T cell receptor (beta chain). Its antigen is unidentified. CDR3 size: 14 residues. Per germline, CDR1 SGHDT and CDR2 YYEEEE. The germline V and J ends were trimmed by 6 bases and 0 bases, with 12 bases remaining between them. The data were obtained in a study of shared clonotypes between healthy human individuals. Study context: Researchers drew samples from a couple of women and three men aged 18 to 49. CD4 naive cells filled three plates per donor, CD4 memory three, CD8 naive two and CD8 memory one. Study-wide results and limits: Generally, estimated richness proved larger in naive subsets than it did in memory subsets. Against clonotypes common to all four donors, non-shared ones had lower generation probabilities.

Here immunoSEQ multiplex PCR was the method, and the copy in TCRdb shows in-frame clones only, minus some. The sample records about 2.3 million clones, roughly 90% being singletons. This clonotype was sampled from a man aged 18 to 30 in good health. Some clones in this sample may be carry-over from other donors' samples. This chain connects TRBV5-6 to TRBJ1-1, with D possibly matching TRBD1 (5 bases). The specimen sequenced was naive CD4+ T cells from PBMCs. Subset denoted: CD45RA+ positively selected. The CDR3, as DNA: TGTGCCAGCACTCGGCGGACACTGAACACTGAAGCTTTCTTT. It is translated as CASTRRTLNTEAFF.